This T cell receptor (beta chain) was found in a study of shared clonotypes between healthy human individuals. In the study overall: Aged 18 to 49, the donors were two women and a few men.

Only in-frame clones appear in the TCRdb table, and some are missing; sequencing was by immunoSEQ multiplex PCR. The table records 1.5 million to 2.5 million clones, about 95% of them present only once. Notes on this clone: Its antigen is currently unknown.

General study results and limits: Rarefaction exposed incomplete sorted-subset sequencing despite large depth. Clonotype sharing across a handful of donors was observed for around 5% of naive CD4 clonotypes.

Trimming cost V 2 bases and J 12 bases, with 9 bases left between them. The CDR3 consists of 11 residues. The germline gives CDR1 SGHDT, CDR2 YYEEEE. Naive CD8 cells lacked CD45RO, underwent positive selection for CCR7 and left out terminally differentiated effector memory CD45RA+ cells. This receptor was obtained from a man between 18 and 29 years old in good health. The J gene is TRBJ2-1, the V gene TRBV5-6; no reliable D call. Sequencing was performed on naive CD8+ T cells sorted from blood. Here the CDR3 DNA reads TGTGCCAGCAGCTTCGGGCTTGGGCAGTTCTTC. As protein: CASSFGLGQFF.